These 31 T cell receptor beta chains were all obtained from the same sample, sequenced in a study of blood T cell repertoires in COVID-19 (dated by TCRdb to 2020 to 2022). Receptors were amplified or captured by the immunoSEQ multiplex PCR assay. The immuneACCESS repertoire file appears here via TCRdb, limited to in-frame rearrangements. These files lack a portion of the clones; in checked studies, under half of the deficit traces to unresolved V genes, and the cause of the others is not known. Recorded for this sample are over 250,000 clones; 85% to 90% of them occurred a single time. The ten largest clonotypes hold approximately 2% of the sample. Sequenced: PBMCs or T cells enriched from blood (not recorded which). These TCRs come from a woman aged 55-75 years in a cohort exposed to, infected with or recovered from COVID-19 (not recorded which).

This chain joins TRBV15 and TRBJ2-1; D might be TRBD2 (5 bases). With 4 bases removed from V and 0 bases from J, the gap between germline ends came to 10 bases. Germline assignment: CDR1 LNHNV and CDR2 YYDKDF (reference sequence). The CDR3 is made up of 15 amino acids. CDR3 loop: CATSKERSSYNEQFF. DNA of the CDR3: TGTGCCACCAGCAAGGAGCGGTCCTCCTACAATGAGCAGTTCTTC.

The chain employs TRBV28 and TRBJ2-1; D unresolved. Germline V CDR1 and CDR2: MDHEN, SYDVKM. The V and J ends lost 6 bases and 9 bases respectively, with 15 bases between them. There are 13 residues in the CDR3. The CDR3 protein is CASSPKILGEQFF. The DNA of the CDR3 is TGTGCCAGCAGCCCAAAGATTCTAGGTGAGCAGTTCTTC.

The V gene is TRBV4-1, the J gene TRBJ2-7; 12 bases line up with TRBD2. This CDR3 is built from 16 residues. Germline trimming cut 3 bases from V and 6 bases from J; bases unmatched to any gene: 9. The V gene's germline CDR1 is MGHRA and CDR2 YSYEKL. DNA of the CDR3: TGCGCCAGCAGCCAGCCTAGCGGGGGGGCAGCGCGCGAGCAGTACTTC. Amino acids: CASSQPSGGAAREQYF.

The J gene is TRBJ2-7, the V gene TRBV10-2, with 14 bases aligning to TRBD2. Unmatched junction bases numbered 4, after V lost 6 bases and J lost 3 bases. Looked up from germline, CDR1 is WSHSY and CDR2 is SAAADI. This CDR3 is 15 amino acids long. The CDR3 reads CASRAGLAGVYEQYF. CDR3 coding DNA: TGCGCCAGCAGGGCGGGACTAGCGGGAGTCTACGAGCAGTACTTC.

V and J are TRBV5-1 and TRBJ2-7; 10 bases agree with TRBD1. CDR1 and CDR2 (germline): SGHRS, YFSETQ. J lost 3 bases, V lost 4 bases, and 7 bases had no gene match. The CDR3 spans 15 residues. CDR3 loop: CASSRRTGGGYEQYF. CDR3 coding DNA: TGCGCCAGCAGCCGGAGGACAGGGGGAGGCTACGAGCAGTACTTC.

V usage is TRBV24-1 and J usage is TRBJ2-2, with TRBD2 identical over 7 bases. The CDR3 extends over 15 amino acids. V dropped 5 bases and J dropped 6; count of bases not matched to a gene: 8. Germline assignment: CDR1 KGHDR and CDR2 SFDVKD. The CDR3 DNA is TGTGCCACCAGTGGAGGCGGGGGTAGATCCGGGGAGCTGTTTTTT. It is translated as CATSGGGGRSGELFF.

DNA for the CDR3: TGTGCCAGCAGTTTACAGGGAAGTGGCAATCAGCCCCAGCATTTT. The encoded protein is CASSLQGSGNQPQHF. The rearrangement joins TRBV7-9 to TRBJ1-5; TRBD1 might be the D (6 bases). The germline V gene encodes CDR1 SEHNR and CDR2 FQNEAQ (reference sequence). This CDR3 contains 15 residues. Between the trimmed V and J ends, which lost 6 bases and 2 bases, there was a span of 14 bases.

This chain joins TRBV7-2 and TRBJ1-5, with 10 bases identical to TRBD1. This CDR3 is built from 15 residues. CDR1 SGHTA and CDR2 FQGNSA come from the germline V gene. The ends lost 5 bases at V and 6 bases at J; junction bases unmatched: 7. The CDR3 loop is CASSLRQGAVQPQHF. The CDR3 DNA sequence: TGTGCCAGCAGCCTTCGACAGGGGGCGGTTCAGCCCCAGCATTTT.

As concerns this clone: Distinct nucleotide sequences in the sample also encode this CDR3. The chain links TRBV12-3 or TRBV12-4 to TRBJ1-1; D possibly corresponds to TRBD1 (5 bases). This CDR3 is 13 amino acids long. The V and J ends lost 6 bases and 5 bases respectively, with 13 bases between them. The CDR3 DNA follows: TGTGCCAGCAGCCTGTATCGGGGGACTGAAGCTTTCTTT. Translated: CASSLYRGTEAFF.

In DNA, the CDR3 is TGTGCCAGCAGCTTCGGGAGTTACGAGCAGTACTTC. The encoded protein is CASSFGSYEQYF. The chain joins TRBV5-4 to TRBJ2-7; D might be TRBD2 (6 bases). There are 12 residues in the CDR3. Germline V gene lookup returns CDR1 SGHNT and CDR2 YYREEE (reference sequence). V lost 2 bases, J lost 4 bases, and 7 bases lay in between.

This chain uses TRBV11-2 with TRBJ2-1; D is undetermined. This CDR3 has 13 residues. V was cut by 4 bases and J by 7 bases, with 11 bases left in between. The germline V gene encodes CDR1 SGHAT and CDR2 FQNNGV. Here the CDR3 reads CASSWPRGNEQFF. DNA for the CDR3: TGTGCCAGCAGCTGGCCGCGCGGTAATGAGCAGTTCTTC. The variable domain in full, completed from reference TRBV11-2 and TRBJ2-1, reads EAGVAQSPRYKIIEKRQSVAFWCNPISGHATLYWYQQILGQGPKLLIQFQNNGVVDDSQLPKDRFSAERLKGVDSTLKIQPAKLEDSAVYLCASSWPRGNEQFFGPGTRLTVL.

J is TRBJ2-3 and V is TRBV7-9, with 8 bases fitting TRBD1. The CDR3 runs 16 residues. Germline loops: CDR1 SEHNR, CDR2 FQNEAQ (reference sequence). J lost 3 bases, V lost 3 bases, and 8 bases had no gene match. The DNA for the CDR3 is TGTGCCAGCAGCTTGCACGGGACAGGCACAACAGATACGCAGTATTTT. Protein sequence: CASSLHGTGTTDTQYF.

The chain combines TRBV27 with TRBJ2-2; tentative D call: TRBD1 (5 bases). Germline V gene lookup returns CDR1 MNHEY and CDR2 SMNVEV (reference sequence). The V gene lost 6 bases and the J gene lost 1 base, with 9 bases spanning the gap. This CDR3 contains 14 residues. The CDR3 spells CASSRQKNTGELFF. Written as DNA, the CDR3 is TGTGCCAGCAGCCGACAGAAGAACACCGGGGAGCTGTTTTTT.

Only one count was recorded for this clone. The chain links TRBV13 to TRBJ1-1, with TRBD1 identical over 7 bases. The CDR3 covers 14 residues. The germline gives CDR1 PRHDT, CDR2 FYEKMQ (reference sequence). J lost 5 bases, V lost 0 bases, and 3 bases had no gene match. CDR3 in DNA: TGTGCCAGCAGCTTAGGTCAGGGGGTGACTGAAGCTTTCTTT. Residues: CASSLGQGVTEAFF.

The gene calls are TRBV27 and TRBJ2-7; D perhaps matches TRBD1 (8 bases). CDR3 length equals 16 residues. Germline V gene sequence: CDR1 MNHEY, CDR2 SMNVEV (reference sequence). Trimming stripped 3 bases from V and 2 bases from J, with 17 bases between. CDR3 protein: CASSFGRTGRTYEQYF. CDR3 DNA sequence: TGTGCCAGCAGTTTCGGGAGGACAGGGAGGACCTACGAGCAGTACTTC.

The chain recombines TRBV29-1 with TRBJ2-1, with 11 bases that match TRBD2. Germline-derived CDR1 and CDR2 are SQVTM and ANQGSEA. The CDR3 is made up of 14 amino acids. V lost 7 bases, J lost 8 bases, and 10 bases stayed unmatched. The CDR3 reads CSGRLAGTNHEQFF. Written as DNA, the CDR3 is TGCAGCGGACGACTAGCGGGAACGAATCATGAGCAGTTCTTC.

The gene calls are TRBV7-8 and TRBJ2-1; 13 bases match TRBD2. J gave up 8 bases and V 4 bases, and 8 bases lay outside the gene matches. The germline gives CDR1 SGHVS, CDR2 FQNEAQ. The CDR3 has 16 amino acids. The CDR3 loop reads CASSSPWTSGSHEQFF. DNA for the CDR3: TGTGCCAGCAGCTCACCCTGGACTAGCGGGAGCCATGAGCAGTTCTTC.

This clone was recorded once. Here the CDR3 reads CASSRPGLGYDEQFF. As DNA, the CDR3 is TGTGCCAGCAGCCGCCCGGGACTAGGGTACGATGAGCAGTTCTTC. The chain combines TRBV4-2 with TRBJ2-1; 8 nucleotides agree with TRBD2. Germline assignment: CDR1 LGHNA and CDR2 YNFKEQ. The CDR3 consists of 15 residues. Trimming cost V 4 bases and J 8 bases; bases outside gene matches: 10.

The genes are TRBV7-3 and TRBJ2-5; D is possibly TRBD2 (6 bases). Looked up from germline, CDR1 is SGHTA and CDR2 is FQGTGA. V shed 5 bases and J shed 0 bases, with 19 bases lying between them. The CDR3 runs to 17 residues. CDR3 nucleotide sequence: TGTGCCAGCAGCCACGATCTAGCGACAGTCTACCAAGAGACCCAGTACTTC. Translation gives CASSHDLATVYQETQYF.

The chain's CDR3 is CAWTGGFAEAFF. The CDR3 DNA follows: TGTGCCTGGACAGGGGGATTCGCTGAAGCTTTCTTT. V and J are TRBV30 and TRBJ1-1; 7 nucleotides match TRBD1. Germline V gene sequence: CDR1 GTSNPN, CDR2 SVGIG (reference sequence). J lost 6 bases, V lost 4 bases, and 5 bases had no gene match. CDR3 length: 12 amino acids. The full variable domain, completed using reference TRBV30 and TRBJ1-1, is SQTIHQWPATLVQPVGSPLSLECTVEGTSNPNLYWYRQAAGRGLQLLFYSVGIGQISSEVPQNLSASRPQDRQFILSSKKLLLSDSGFYLCAWTGGFAEAFFGQGTRLTVV.

This chain joins TRBV6-1 and TRBJ1-2; D is ambiguous. Germline assignment: CDR1 MNHNS and CDR2 SASEGT. The CDR3 length is 15 residues. V dropped 0 bases and J dropped 5 bases, with 13 bases sitting between them. The CDR3 loop reads CASSEALRSEYGYTF. The CDR3 DNA is TGTGCCAGCAGTGAAGCGCTTCGGTCTGAATATGGCTACACCTTC.

This chain joins TRBV4-1 and TRBJ1-4, with D possibly TRBD1 on 5 matching bases. The V end lost 1 base, the J end lost 4 bases, and 13 bases lay between the germline ends. This CDR3 has 16 amino acids. Germline CDR1 and CDR2: MGHRA and YSYEKL. Here the CDR3 reads CASSQGQQVYNEKLFF. CDR3 coding DNA: TGCGCCAGCAGCCAAGGGCAACAGGTCTATAATGAAAAACTGTTTTTT.

This clone occurred a few times. The chain recombines TRBV24-1 with TRBJ2-2, with 9 bases matching TRBD1. With V trimmed by 4 bases and J by 3 bases, 5 bases remained unmatched. This CDR3 contains 16 residues. Germline V CDR1 and CDR2: KGHDR, SFDVKD. In DNA, the CDR3 is TGTGCCACCAGTGACCCGGGACAGGGCGACACCGGGGAGCTGTTTTTT. This codes for CATSDPGQGDTGELFF.

This chain joins TRBV27 and TRBJ1-6; 8 nucleotides match TRBD1. Per germline, CDR1 MNHEY and CDR2 SMNVEV (reference sequence). The CDR3 is made up of 14 amino acids. Germline trimming cut 2 bases from V and 10 bases from J; bases unmatched to any gene: 4. CDR3 sequence reads: CASSLTGGSSPLHF. DNA for the CDR3: TGTGCCAGCAGTTTAACAGGGGGGTCCTCACCCCTCCACTTT.

CDR3 DNA sequence: TGTGCCAGCAGCTTTAGAGAGACCCAGTACTTC. Residues: CASSFRETQYF. The rearrangement links TRBV5-5 to TRBJ2-5, with D unresolved. Between the trimmed V and J ends, which lost 2 bases and 4 bases, there was a span of 3 bases. Germline CDR1 is SGHKS and CDR2 is YYEKEE (reference sequence). The CDR3 consists of 11 residues.

J is TRBJ2-1 and V is TRBV18; 10 nucleotides agree with TRBD2. Germline CDR1 is KGHSH and CDR2 is LQKENI. V lost 3 bases to trimming and J lost 5 bases; unmatched junction nucleotides: 7. The CDR3 is 16 residues long. This chain's CDR3 is CASSPNSGRTHNEQFF. Written as DNA, the CDR3 is TGTGCCAGCTCACCTAATAGCGGGAGGACTCACAATGAGCAGTTCTTC.

This clone was seen just once. This chain uses TRBV7-3 with TRBJ1-1; 9 nucleotides line up with TRBD1. V shed 6 bases and J 6 bases; nucleotides not matched to a gene: 5. There are 13 residues in the CDR3. Germline loops: CDR1 SGHTA, CDR2 FQGTGA. The CDR3 spells CASRLTGGSEAFF. CDR3 coding DNA: TGTGCCAGCAGGTTGACAGGGGGGTCTGAAGCTTTCTTT.

The V gene is TRBV24-1, the J gene TRBJ2-1; 10 bases are shared with TRBD1. This CDR3 contains 14 residues. Trimming cost V 5 bases and J 7 bases; bases outside gene matches: 4. Germline values: CDR1 KGHDR, CDR2 SFDVKD. The CDR3 DNA is TGTGCCACCAGTGTGGGACAGGGGTGGAATGAGCAGTTCTTC. Translating it yields CATSVGQGWNEQFF.

The chain uses TRBV3-1 (or the pseudogene TRBV3-2) and TRBJ2-1; 9 bases fit TRBD2. CDR3 length equals 13 residues. J gave up 10 bases and V 1 base, and 2 bases lay outside the gene matches. Germline V gives CDR1 LGHDT, CDR2 YNNKEL (reference sequence). This CDR3 reads CASSQAGLAEQFF. The CDR3 region has the DNA TGTGCCAGCAGCCAAGCAGGACTAGCGGAGCAGTTCTTC.

The chain recombines TRBV3-1 (or the pseudogene TRBV3-2) with TRBJ2-3; TRBD2 matches at 9 bases. V lost 3 bases and J lost 4; bases outside the gene matches: 14. This CDR3 is 18 amino acids long. Per the germline V gene, CDR1 is LGHDT and CDR2 is YNNKEL (reference sequence). DNA for the CDR3: TGTGCCAGCAGCCACGAACTAGCGGGCGCCGGGACCTCAGATACGCAGTATTTT. Protein sequence: CASSHELAGAGTSDTQYF.

The chain is built from TRBV18 and TRBJ1-1, with 7 positions matching TRBD1. Per germline, CDR1 KGHSH and CDR2 LQKENI. CDR3 size: 13 residues. J was trimmed by 7 bases and V by 3 bases; bases with no gene match: 5. The CDR3 sequence is CASSPSTGNEAFF. The CDR3, as DNA: TGTGCCAGCTCACCGTCGACAGGGAATGAAGCTTTCTTT.